Below are 25 T cell receptor beta chains sequenced from a single sample in a study of blood T cells in healthy people across ages. Sample-barcoded 5' priming and a J-beta primer mix drove a second PCR of roughly 7 to 11 cycles. MiXCR, applied by TCRdb to the 5' RACE reads, yields one record per CDR3 protein. The table has some 760,000 distinct CDR3 sequences, 20% to 25% seen once; the top ten hold 9.4%. These data also formed part of another study, on T cells of mothers and their children.

The sequenced sample was blood. All receptors derive from a boy aged 10-17 years in good health.

The rearrangement joins TRBV6-4 to TRBJ2-6; tentative D call: TRBD1 (5 bases). Germline CDR1 and CDR2: MRHNA and SNTAGT. CDR3 length: 17 residues. V shed 7 bases and J shed 0 bases, with 16 bases lying between them. CDR3: CASNGASIHSGANVLTF. The CDR3 nucleotides read TGTGCCAGCAATGGGGCCTCAATACACTCTGGGGCCAACGTCCTGACTTTC.

This clonotype was found a few times. The CDR3 spells CASSSLAGDGEQYF. For the CDR3, the DNA is TGCGCCAGCAGCTCTCTAGCGGGAGATGGCGAGCAGTACTTC. V gene TRBV5-1 combines with J gene TRBJ2-7, with 10 bases fitting TRBD2. This CDR3 has 14 amino acids. V dropped 3 bases and J dropped 6; count of bases not matched to a gene: 6. Germline V gene data show CDR1 as SGHRS and CDR2 as YFSETQ.

This clonotype was seen a few times. This rearrangement joins TRBV3-1 to TRBJ2-7; 10 nucleotides line up with TRBD2. V was clipped by 3 bases and J by 7 bases; unmatched bases: 6. Germline values: CDR1 LGHDT, CDR2 YNNKEL (reference sequence). The CDR3 runs 14 residues. Here the CDR3 reads CASSHSGRAGEQYF. For the CDR3, the DNA is TGTGCCAGCAGCCACAGCGGGAGGGCCGGTGAGCAGTACTTC.

This clonotype has more than one count but fewer than ten. V gene TRBV9 combines with J gene TRBJ2-3; possibly TRBD2 for D (5 bases). V dropped 1 base and J dropped 2 bases, with 11 bases sitting between them. This CDR3 has 15 residues. CDR1 and CDR2 (germline): SGDLS, YYNGEE. As DNA, the CDR3 is TGTGCCAGCAGCGTACTCGCTAGCCACACAGATACGCAGTATTTT. Encoded protein: CASSVLASHTDTQYF.

This clonotype appeared a few times. The rearrangement links TRBV14 to TRBJ2-1; D not certain. The CDR3 covers 15 residues. CDR1 is SGHDN, CDR2 FVKESK, per germline. Deletions cut 1 base from V and 5 bases from J, with 12 bases between. The CDR3 region has the DNA TGTGCCAGCAGCCAAGCCCCGGAAACAAACAATGAGCAGTTCTTC. Its protein is CASSQAPETNNEQFF. Using reference TRBV14 and TRBJ2-1 for the parts outside the CDR3, the full variable domain is EAGVTQFPSHSVIEKGQTVTLRCDPISGHDNLYWYRRVMGKEIKFLLHFVKESKQDESGMPNNRFLAERTGGTYSTLKVQPAELEDSGVYFCASSQAPETNNEQFFGPGTRLTVL.

V and J are TRBV28 and TRBJ1-2, with 7 bases fitting TRBD1. The trim removed 3 bases at V and 2 bases at J, leaving 9 bases unmatched. The CDR3 totals 16 residues. Germline CDR1 and CDR2: MDHEN and SYDVKM. The CDR3 sequence is CASSFERGTVNYGYTF. The CDR3 DNA sequence: TGTGCCAGCAGTTTTGAGCGGGGGACAGTAAACTATGGCTACACCTTC.

This sequence joins TRBV30 and TRBJ2-7, with D tentatively TRBD1 (5 bases). The ends were cut back, 5 bases at V and 3 bases at J, with 14 bases in the middle. The CDR3 has 13 amino acids. CDR1 and CDR2 (germline): GTSNPN, SVGIG (reference sequence). CDR3 sequence reads: CAWFGHWIYEQYF. The CDR3 nucleotides are TGTGCCTGGTTCGGACATTGGATCTACGAGCAGTACTTC. The variable domain in full, completed from reference TRBV30 and TRBJ2-7, reads SQTIHQWPATLVQPVGSPLSLECTVEGTSNPNLYWYRQAAGRGLQLLFYSVGIGQISSEVPQNLSASRPQDRQFILSSKKLLLSDSGFYLCAWFGHWIYEQYFGPGTRLTVT.

The chain has TRBV12-3 or TRBV12-4 and TRBJ1-1; D is perhaps TRBD1 (5 bases). The CDR3 is 14 amino acids. Between the trimmed V and J ends, which lost 5 bases and 3 bases, there was a span of 13 bases. DNA for the CDR3: TGTGCCAGCAGTATCCGGGTGGGGCACACTGAAGCTTTCTTT. Protein product: CASSIRVGHTEAFF.

In its sample, this clonotype was seen a few times. V and J are TRBV28 and TRBJ1-5; no definite D call. The ends were cut back, 6 bases at V and 4 bases at J, with 16 bases in the middle. This CDR3 has 15 residues. Germline assignment: CDR1 MDHEN and CDR2 SYDVKM. CDR3 sequence: CASRTPGHRNQPQHF. Written as DNA, the CDR3 is TGTGCCAGCAGGACCCCGGGCCATCGGAATCAGCCCCAGCATTTT.

The chain uses TRBV28 and TRBJ2-1, with TRBD2 matching over 8 bases. CDR1 and CDR2 from the germline V gene are MDHEN and SYDVKM. With V trimmed by 6 bases and J by 6 bases, 10 bases remained unmatched. The CDR3 totals 15 residues. The CDR3 region is CASRAGTRVLNEQFF. DNA for the CDR3: TGTGCCAGCAGAGCCGGGACTAGAGTCCTCAATGAGCAGTTCTTC.

This clonotype appeared a few times. The chain is built from TRBV7-9 and TRBJ2-7; TRBD2 matches 7 bases. This CDR3 has 15 residues. With V trimmed by 7 bases and J by 4 bases, 13 bases remained unmatched. Germline loops: CDR1 SEHNR, CDR2 FQNEAQ (reference sequence). CDR3 loop: CASTPGAGVWYEQYF. The CDR3 DNA reads TGTGCCAGCACCCCCGGGGCGGGAGTGTGGTACGAGCAGTACTTC.

The V call is TRBV7-9, the J call TRBJ2-1; 7 positions agree with TRBD2. The end of the DNA aligns better with TRBJ2-7, so the J call may be wrong. Germline V gene sequence: CDR1 SEHNR, CDR2 FQNEAQ (reference sequence). The CDR3 is 14 amino acids. The CDR3 reads CASTDTGSGEEQYF. CDR3 DNA sequence: TGTGCCAGCACCGATACAGGAAGCGGGGAAGAGCAGTACTTC.

The gene calls are TRBV28 and TRBJ2-5; D might be TRBD2 (6 bases). The CDR3 covers 15 residues. V was cut by 1 base and J by 2 bases, with 11 bases left in between. Germline-derived CDR1 and CDR2 are MDHEN and SYDVKM. Here the CDR3 DNA reads TGTGCCAGCAGTTTATCCGGGAGACAACAAGAGACCCAGTACTTC. This codes for CASSLSGRQQETQYF.

This chain uses TRBV11-2 with TRBJ2-5, with 7 bases identical to TRBD1. The length of the CDR3 is 17 residues. Germline trimming cut 5 bases from V and 4 bases from J; bases unmatched to any gene: 16. CDR1 SGHAT and CDR2 FQNNGV come from the germline V gene. The CDR3 region has the DNA TGTGCCAGCAGCCGATTCTTCGACAGGGTCTACCCAGAGACCCAGTACTTC. Translation gives CASSRFFDRVYPETQYF.

The CDR3 nucleotides are TGTGCCAGCGGCGGGCCCCTGGAGCAGTTCTTC. Amino acids: CASGGPLEQFF. J is TRBJ2-5 and V is TRBV7-9, with D perhaps matching TRBD2 (5 bases). The J call may be in error: the DNA end matches TRBJ2-1 better. CDR1 and CDR2 from the germline V gene are SEHNR and FQNEAQ (reference sequence). This CDR3 contains 11 residues.

The chain employs TRBV28 and TRBJ1-5; no reliable D call. The germline V gene encodes CDR1 MDHEN and CDR2 SYDVKM. Between the trimmed V and J ends, which lost 8 bases and 5 bases, there was a span of 16 bases. This CDR3 contains 14 residues. CDR3 sequence: CASYDQVEDQPQHF. The CDR3 DNA reads as TGTGCCAGCTACGATCAGGTTGAGGATCAGCCCCAGCATTTT.

The sample holds a few counts of this clonotype. J is TRBJ1-1 and V is TRBV6-5; possibly TRBD1 for D (5 bases). The CDR3 is 14 residues long. Germline V gene lookup returns CDR1 MNHEY and CDR2 SVGAGI. The germline V and J ends were trimmed by 4 bases and 1 base, with 10 bases remaining between them. This chain's CDR3 is CASSWDGKNTEAFF. DNA for the CDR3: TGTGCCAGCAGTTGGGACGGGAAGAACACTGAAGCTTTCTTT.

The chain couples TRBV21-1 to TRBJ2-7; the table's D gene call, TRBD2, was not cross checked with the DNA. TRBV21-1 is flagged as a pseudogene. The CDR3 sequence is 15 residues long. The CDR3 reads CASSTGTSGEGEQYF. Here the CDR3 DNA reads TGTGCCAGCAGCACAGGGACTAGCGGGGAGGGGGAGCAGTACTTC.

In nucleotides, the CDR3 is TGTGCCAGCAGCTTAGTTTTGGGACGGACAGATACGCAGTATTTT. Its protein is CASSLVLGRTDTQYF. This chain connects TRBV7-9 to TRBJ2-3, with D perhaps given as TRBD1 or TRBD2 (5 bases each). Germline CDR1 is SEHNR and CDR2 is FQNEAQ (reference sequence). V was cut by 1 base and J by 3 bases, with 11 bases left in between. The CDR3 covers 15 residues.

This clonotype was detected only a few times. The gene calls are TRBV3-1 and TRBJ2-5; tentative D call: TRBD2 (5 bases). The CDR3 length is 13 residues. The V and J ends lost 4 bases and 7 bases respectively, with 13 bases between them. The germline V gene has CDR1 LGHDT and CDR2 YNNKEL (reference sequence). In DNA, the CDR3 is TGTGCCAGCAGCCCCAGGTCGGGGTCGACCCAGTACTTC. Protein sequence: CASSPRSGSTQYF.

This clonotype was counted a few times. CDR3 bases: TGTGCCAGCAGACGAGGCCTGGGGGGGAATGGTAACACCATATATTTT. The encoded protein is CASRRGLGGNGNTIYF. This chain joins TRBV12-3 or TRBV12-4 and TRBJ1-3; the D gene is possibly TRBD1 (5 bases). CDR3 length: 16 amino acids. Trimming shortened V by 6 bases and J by 7 bases, and 22 bases separated the two germline ends.

This clonotype turned up a few times. The chain is built from TRBV6-5 and TRBJ2-2; D might be TRBD2 (6 bases). The germline V and J ends were trimmed by 2 bases and 2 bases, with 9 bases remaining between them. This CDR3 has 15 amino acids. In germline, CDR1 is MNHEY, CDR2 SVGAGI. The chain's CDR3 is CASSYEGLNTGELFF. The DNA of the CDR3 is TGTGCCAGCAGTTACGAAGGACTAAACACCGGGGAGCTGTTTTTT.

V is TRBV27 and J is TRBJ2-5, with D hard to call. This CDR3 is built from 13 residues. CDR1 and CDR2 (germline): MNHEY, SMNVEV (reference sequence). The V gene lost 5 bases and the J gene lost 5 bases, with 12 bases spanning the gap. The CDR3 DNA follows: TGTGCCAGCAGTAACCGTTCCATCGAGACCCAGTACTTC. Protein: CASSNRSIETQYF.

Regarding this clonotype: Its ends do not fully match the called genes, so a read error is possible. The chain has TRBV5-5 and TRBJ2-3; a weak D match, TRBD2 (5 bases). The length of the CDR3 is 12 residues. CDR1 is SGHKS, CDR2 YYEKEE, per germline (reference sequence). The CDR3 DNA reads as TGTGCCAGCAGCCCTAGCACAGATACGCGGTATTTT. This sequence encodes CASSPSTDTRYF.

This clonotype came up a few times. This chain connects TRBV10-3 to TRBJ2-1; D not certain. From germline, CDR1 is ENHRY and CDR2 SYGVKD. V gave up 6 bases and J gave up 6 bases, with 15 bases separating them. This CDR3 spans 14 amino acids. The CDR3 DNA reads as TGTGCCATCAGCACCCCGATCAAAGGCAATGAGCAGTTCTTC. Translated: CAISTPIKGNEQFF.